The source of this T cell receptor beta chain is a study of shared clonotypes between healthy human individuals. Germline loops: CDR1 KGHSH, CDR2 LQKENI. The CDR3 covers 14 residues. The germline V and J ends were trimmed by 6 bases and 3 bases, with 15 bases remaining between them. The study separated CD4+ cells into CD45RA+ naive and CD45RA-negative memory subsets. This clone appeared a few times. Antigen unknown. In the original analysis: ImmunoSEQ only sent back junction sequences with no quality scores, so filtering was done differently. Only in-frame clones appear in the TCRdb table, and some are missing; sequencing was by immunoSEQ multiplex PCR. D and trimming come from the DNA, and the V and J calls and clone size come from that table. The table shows 730,000 or so clones, with approximately 79% occurring only once. Study results and limitations: Only blood was sampled; tissue repertoires likely differ. Compared with memory subsets, naive subsets generally had larger estimated richness.

The chain links TRBV18 to TRBJ2-7; D unclear. The source material was memory CD4+ T cells sorted from blood. Subset defined: CD45RA-negative fraction. This clonotype originated in a young woman in good health. CDR3 amino acids: CASSEQPNFYEQYF. The CDR3 DNA follows: TGTGCCAGCTCGGAGCAACCGAACTTCTACGAGCAGTACTTC.